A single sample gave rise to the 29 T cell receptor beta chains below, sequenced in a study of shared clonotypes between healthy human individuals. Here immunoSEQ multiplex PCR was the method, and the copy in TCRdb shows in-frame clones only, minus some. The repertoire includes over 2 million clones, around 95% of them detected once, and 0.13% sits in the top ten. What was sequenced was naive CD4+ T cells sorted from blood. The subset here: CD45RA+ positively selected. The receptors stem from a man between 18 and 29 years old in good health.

The CDR3 spells CASSLAPGQGGGYTF. CDR3 DNA sequence: TGTGCCAGCAGCTTAGCGCCGGGACAGGGAGGCGGCTACACCTTC. The chain is built from TRBV7-9 and TRBJ1-2, with 9 bases lining up with TRBD1. Germline values: CDR1 SEHNR, CDR2 FQNEAQ (reference sequence). This CDR3 has 15 amino acids. V gave up 0 bases and J gave up 8 bases; unmatched junction bases: 7.

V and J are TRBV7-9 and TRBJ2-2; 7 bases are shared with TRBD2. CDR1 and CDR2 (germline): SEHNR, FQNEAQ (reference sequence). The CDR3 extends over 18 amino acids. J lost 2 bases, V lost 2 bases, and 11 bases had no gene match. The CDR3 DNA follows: TGTGCCAGCAGCTTACTCCTCCGACTAGCTCTCAACACCGGGGAGCTGTTTTTT. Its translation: CASSLLLRLALNTGELFF. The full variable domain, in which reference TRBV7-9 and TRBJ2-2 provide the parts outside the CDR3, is DTGVSQNPRHKITKRGQNVTFRCDPISEHNRLYWYRQTLGQGPEFLTYFQNEAQLEKSRLLSDRFSAERPKGSFSTLEIQRTEQGDSAMYLCASSLLLRLALNTGELFFGEGSRLTVL.

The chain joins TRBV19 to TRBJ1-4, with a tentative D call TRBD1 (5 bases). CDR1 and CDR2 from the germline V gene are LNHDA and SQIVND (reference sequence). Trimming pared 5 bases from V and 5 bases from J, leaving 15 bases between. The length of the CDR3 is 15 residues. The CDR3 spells CASSVDRVENEKLFF. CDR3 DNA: TGTGCCAGTAGTGTCGACAGAGTTGAGAATGAAAAACTGTTTTTT.

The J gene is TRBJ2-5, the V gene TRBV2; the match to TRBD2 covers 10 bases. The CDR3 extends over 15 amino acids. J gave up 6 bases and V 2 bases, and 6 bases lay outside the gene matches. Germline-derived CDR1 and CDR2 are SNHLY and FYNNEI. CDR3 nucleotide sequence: TGTGCCAGCAGTGAACTAGCGGGAGCGGGAAAGACCCAGTACTTC. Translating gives CASSELAGAGKTQYF.

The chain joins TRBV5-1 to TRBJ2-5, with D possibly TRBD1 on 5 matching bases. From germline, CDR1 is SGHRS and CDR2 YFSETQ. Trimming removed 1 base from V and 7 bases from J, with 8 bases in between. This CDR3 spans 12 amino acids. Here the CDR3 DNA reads TGCGCCAGCAGCTTGTTCCAGGGGACCCAGTACTTC. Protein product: CASSLFQGTQYF. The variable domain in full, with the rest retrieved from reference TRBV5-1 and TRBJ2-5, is KAGVTQTPRYLIKTRGQQVTLSCSPISGHRSVSWYQQTPGQGLQFLFEYFSETQRNKGNFPGRFSGRQFSNSRSEMNVSTLELGDSALYLCASSLFQGTQYFGPGTRLLVL.

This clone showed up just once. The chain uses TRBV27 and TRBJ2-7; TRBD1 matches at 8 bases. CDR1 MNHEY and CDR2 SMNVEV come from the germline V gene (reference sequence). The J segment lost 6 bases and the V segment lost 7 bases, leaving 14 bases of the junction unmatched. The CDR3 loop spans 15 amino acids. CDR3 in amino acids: CASNEGVQGAGEQYF. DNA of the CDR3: TGTGCCAGCAACGAGGGGGTTCAGGGGGCTGGCGAGCAGTACTTC.

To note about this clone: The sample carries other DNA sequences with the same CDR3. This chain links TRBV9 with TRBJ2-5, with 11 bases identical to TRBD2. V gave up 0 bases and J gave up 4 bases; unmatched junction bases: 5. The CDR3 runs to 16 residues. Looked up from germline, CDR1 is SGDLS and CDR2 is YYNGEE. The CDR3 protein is CASSVVAGGPGETQYF. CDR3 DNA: TGTGCCAGCAGCGTAGTAGCGGGGGGGCCTGGAGAGACCCAGTACTTC.

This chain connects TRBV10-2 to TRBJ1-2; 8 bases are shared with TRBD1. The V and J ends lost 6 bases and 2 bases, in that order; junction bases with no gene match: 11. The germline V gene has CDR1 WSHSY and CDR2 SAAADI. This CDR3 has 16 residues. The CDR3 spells CASRSGDRRLNYGYTF. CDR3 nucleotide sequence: TGCGCCAGCAGGAGCGGGGACAGGAGGTTAAACTATGGCTACACCTTC.

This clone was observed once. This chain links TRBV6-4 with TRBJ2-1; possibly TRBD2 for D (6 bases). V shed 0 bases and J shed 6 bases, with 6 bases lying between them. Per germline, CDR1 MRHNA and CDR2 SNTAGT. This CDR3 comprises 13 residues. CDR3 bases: TGTGCCAGCAGTGACTCGGGGGGCAATGAGCAGTTCTTC. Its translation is CASSDSGGNEQFF.

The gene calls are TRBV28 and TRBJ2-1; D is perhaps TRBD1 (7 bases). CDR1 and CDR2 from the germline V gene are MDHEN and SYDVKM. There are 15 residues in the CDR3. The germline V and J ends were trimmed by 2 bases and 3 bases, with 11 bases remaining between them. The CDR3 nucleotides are TGTGCCAGCAGTTTACAGGGGGGCAACTACAATGAGCAGTTCTTC. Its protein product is CASSLQGGNYNEQFF. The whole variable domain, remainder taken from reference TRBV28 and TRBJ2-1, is DVKVTQSSRYLVKRTGEKVFLECVQDMDHENMFWYRQDPGLGLRLIYFSYDVKMKEKGDIPEGYSVSREKKERFSLILESASTNQTSMYLCASSLQGGNYNEQFFGPGTRLTVL.

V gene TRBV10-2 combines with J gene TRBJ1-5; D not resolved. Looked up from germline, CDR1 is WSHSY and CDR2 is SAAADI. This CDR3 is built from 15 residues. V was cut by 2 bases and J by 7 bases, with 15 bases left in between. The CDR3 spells CASSEPPPSGQPQHF. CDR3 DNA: TGCGCCAGCAGTGAGCCGCCGCCTTCGGGGCAGCCCCAGCATTTT.

The DNA of the CDR3 is TGTGCCACCAGCAGAGGGGGGTTTGAGCAGTTCTTC. Encoded protein: CATSRGGFEQFF. V gene TRBV15 combines with J gene TRBJ2-1; D assignment may be TRBD1 or TRBD2 (5 bases each). This CDR3 contains 12 residues. Deletions cut 1 base from V and 9 bases from J, with 7 bases between. The germline gives CDR1 LNHNV, CDR2 YYDKDF (reference sequence).

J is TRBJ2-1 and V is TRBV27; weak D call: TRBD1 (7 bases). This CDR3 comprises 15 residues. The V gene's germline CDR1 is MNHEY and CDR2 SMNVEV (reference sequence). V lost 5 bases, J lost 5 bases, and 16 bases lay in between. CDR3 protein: CASSTRDRGNNEQFF. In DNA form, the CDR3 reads TGTGCCAGCAGTACGCGGGACAGAGGTAACAATGAGCAGTTCTTC.

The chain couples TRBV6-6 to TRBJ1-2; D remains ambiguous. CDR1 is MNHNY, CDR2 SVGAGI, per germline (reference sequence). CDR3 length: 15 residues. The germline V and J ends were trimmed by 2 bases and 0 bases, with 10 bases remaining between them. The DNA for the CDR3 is TGTGCCAGCAGTTACGTGGAGTCCCCTAACTATGGCTACACCTTC. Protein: CASSYVESPNYGYTF.

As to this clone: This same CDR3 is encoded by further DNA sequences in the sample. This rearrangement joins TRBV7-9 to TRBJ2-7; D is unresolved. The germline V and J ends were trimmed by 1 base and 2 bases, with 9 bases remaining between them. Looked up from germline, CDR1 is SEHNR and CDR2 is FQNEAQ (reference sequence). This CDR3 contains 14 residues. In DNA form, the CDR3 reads TGTGCCAGCAGCTTAGGCCCGGCAACCTACGAGCAGTACTTC. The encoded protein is CASSLGPATYEQYF. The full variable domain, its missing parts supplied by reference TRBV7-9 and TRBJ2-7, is DTGVSQNPRHKITKRGQNVTFRCDPISEHNRLYWYRQTLGQGPEFLTYFQNEAQLEKSRLLSDRFSAERPKGSFSTLEIQRTEQGDSAMYLCASSLGPATYEQYFGPGTRLTVT.

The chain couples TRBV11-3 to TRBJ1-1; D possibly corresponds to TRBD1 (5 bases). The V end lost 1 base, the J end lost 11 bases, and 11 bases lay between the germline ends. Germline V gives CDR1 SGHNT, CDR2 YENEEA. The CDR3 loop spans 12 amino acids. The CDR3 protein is CASSLVGGVAFF. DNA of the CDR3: TGTGCCAGCAGCTTAGTGGGGGGAGTGGCTTTCTTT. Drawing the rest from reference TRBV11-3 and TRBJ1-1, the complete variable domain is EAGVVQSPRYKIIEKKQPVAFWCNPISGHNTLYWYLQNLGQGPELLIRYENEEAVDDSQLPKDRFSAERLKGVDSTLKIQPAELGDSAVYLCASSLVGGVAFFGQGTRLTVV.

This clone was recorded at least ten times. DNA for the CDR3: TGTGCCAGCAGTGTTGAGAAGAACACTGAAGCTTTCTTT. Protein sequence: CASSVEKNTEAFF. The chain is built from TRBV2 and TRBJ1-1; unclear D gene. Germline-derived CDR1 and CDR2 are SNHLY and FYNNEI. CDR3 length equals 13 residues. Trimming took 4 bases from V and 1 from J, leaving 7 bases between them.

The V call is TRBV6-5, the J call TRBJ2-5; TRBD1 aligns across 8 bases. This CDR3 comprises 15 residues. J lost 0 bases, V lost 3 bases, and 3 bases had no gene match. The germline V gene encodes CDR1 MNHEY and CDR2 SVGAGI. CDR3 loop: CASSYGTGHQETQYF. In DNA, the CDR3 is TGTGCCAGCAGTTATGGGACAGGCCACCAAGAGACCCAGTACTTC.

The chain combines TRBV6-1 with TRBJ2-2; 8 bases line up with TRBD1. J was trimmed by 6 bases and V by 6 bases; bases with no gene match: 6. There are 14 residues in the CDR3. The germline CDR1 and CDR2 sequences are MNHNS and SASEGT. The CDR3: CASSEDRVAGELFF. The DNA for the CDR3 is TGTGCCAGCAGCGAGGACAGGGTGGCCGGGGAGCTGTTTTTT.

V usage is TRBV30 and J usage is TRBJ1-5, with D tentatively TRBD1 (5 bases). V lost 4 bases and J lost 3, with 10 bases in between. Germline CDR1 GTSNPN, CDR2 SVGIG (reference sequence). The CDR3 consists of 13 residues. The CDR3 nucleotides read TGTGCCTGGACCGGACAAGCCAATCAGCCCCAGCATTTT. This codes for CAWTGQANQPQHF.

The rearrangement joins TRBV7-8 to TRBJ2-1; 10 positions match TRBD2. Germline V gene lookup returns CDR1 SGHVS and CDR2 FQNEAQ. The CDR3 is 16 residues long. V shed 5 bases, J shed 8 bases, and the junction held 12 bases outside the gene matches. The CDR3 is CASSPSSGGFRHEQFF. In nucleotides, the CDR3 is TGTGCCAGCAGCCCCTCTAGCGGGGGTTTCCGGCATGAGCAGTTCTTC.

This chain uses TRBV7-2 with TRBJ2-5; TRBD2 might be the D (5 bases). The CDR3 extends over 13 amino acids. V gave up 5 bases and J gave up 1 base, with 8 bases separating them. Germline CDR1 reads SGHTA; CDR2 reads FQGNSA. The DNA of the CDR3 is TGTGCCAGCAGCCAGCGGTTCCAAGAGACCCAGTACTTC. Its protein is CASSQRFQETQYF.

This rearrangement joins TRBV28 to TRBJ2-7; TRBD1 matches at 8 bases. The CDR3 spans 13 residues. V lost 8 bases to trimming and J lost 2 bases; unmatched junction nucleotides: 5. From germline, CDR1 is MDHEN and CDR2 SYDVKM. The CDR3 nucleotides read TGTGCCAGCCGGACAGGGTCCCCCTACGAGCAGTACTTC. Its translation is CASRTGSPYEQYF. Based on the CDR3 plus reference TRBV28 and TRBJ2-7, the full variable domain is DVKVTQSSRYLVKRTGEKVFLECVQDMDHENMFWYRQDPGLGLRLIYFSYDVKMKEKGDIPEGYSVSREKKERFSLILESASTNQTSMYLCASRTGSPYEQYFGPGTRLTVT.

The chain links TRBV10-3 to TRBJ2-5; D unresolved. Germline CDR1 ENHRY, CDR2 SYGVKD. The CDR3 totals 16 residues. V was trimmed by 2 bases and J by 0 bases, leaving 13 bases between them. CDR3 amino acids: CAISEVRTQYQETQYF. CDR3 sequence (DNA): TGTGCCATCAGTGAGGTCCGGACCCAGTACCAAGAGACCCAGTACTTC.

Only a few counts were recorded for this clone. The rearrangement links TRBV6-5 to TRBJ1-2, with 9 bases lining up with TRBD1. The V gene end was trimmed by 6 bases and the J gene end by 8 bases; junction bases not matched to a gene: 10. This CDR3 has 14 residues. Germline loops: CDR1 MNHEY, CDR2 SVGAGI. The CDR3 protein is CASRSPGTGKGYTF. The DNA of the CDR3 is TGTGCCAGCAGATCCCCCGGGACAGGGAAGGGCTACACCTTC.

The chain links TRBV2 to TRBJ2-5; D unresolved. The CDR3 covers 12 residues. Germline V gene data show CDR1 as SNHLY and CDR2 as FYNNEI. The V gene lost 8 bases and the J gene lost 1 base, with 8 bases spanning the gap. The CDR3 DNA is TGTGCCAGCGAGCGCGGCCAAGAGACCCAGTACTTC. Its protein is CASERGQETQYF.

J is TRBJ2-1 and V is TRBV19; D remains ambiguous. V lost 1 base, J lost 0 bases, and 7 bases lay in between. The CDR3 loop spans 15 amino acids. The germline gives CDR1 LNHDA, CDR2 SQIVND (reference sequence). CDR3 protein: CASSIGVVSYNEQFF. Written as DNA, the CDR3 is TGTGCCAGTAGTATAGGAGTAGTCTCCTACAATGAGCAGTTCTTC. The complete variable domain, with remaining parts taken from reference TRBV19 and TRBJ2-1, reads DGGITQSPKYLFRKEGQNVTLSCEQNLNHDAMYWYRQDPGQGLRLIYYSQIVNDFQKGDIAEGYSVSREKKESFPLTVTSAQKNPTAFYLCASSIGVVSYNEQFFGPGTRLTVL.

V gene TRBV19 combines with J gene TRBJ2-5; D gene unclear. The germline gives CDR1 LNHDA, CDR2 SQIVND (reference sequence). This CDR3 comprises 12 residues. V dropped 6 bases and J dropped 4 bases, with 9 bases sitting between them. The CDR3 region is CASRGTVETQYF. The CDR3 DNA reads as TGTGCCAGTAGGGGTACGGTAGAGACCCAGTACTTC.

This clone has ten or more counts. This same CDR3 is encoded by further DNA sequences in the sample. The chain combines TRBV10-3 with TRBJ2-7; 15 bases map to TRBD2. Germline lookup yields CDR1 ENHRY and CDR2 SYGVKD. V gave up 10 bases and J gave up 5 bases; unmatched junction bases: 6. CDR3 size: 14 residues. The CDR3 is CATRTSGRVDEQYF. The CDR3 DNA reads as TGTGCCACAAGGACTAGCGGGAGGGTCGACGAGCAGTACTTC.